Detailed here is one T cell receptor beta chain. Its target is not known. CDR3 length: 14 residues. J lost 1 base, V lost 5 bases, and 4 bases had no gene match. The data belong to a study of identical twins. TCRdb ran MiXCR on the 5' RACE reads and lists one entry per CDR3 protein. The sample holds hundreds of thousands of distinct CDR3 sequences, around 6.1% seen once. Findings and caveats of the study: Conclusions came from cross-sectional statistical analysis, not from following the same donors.

The sequence was collected from a man younger than 30 in good health. The sample consisted of naive T cells sorted from blood. J is TRBJ2-7 and V is TRBV12-3 or TRBV12-4; 8 nucleotides line up with TRBD1. DNA for the CDR3: TGTGCCAGCAGTCAACAGGGGGGTTCCTACGAGCAGTACTTC. Amino acid sequence: CASSQQGGSYEQYF.